This is a list of T cell receptor beta chains from one sample in a study of vaccination effects on CD4 cells after COVID-19. Antigens for these TCRs are unknown. Here immunoSEQ multiplex PCR was the method, and the copy in TCRdb shows in-frame clones only, minus some. This sample has 15,000 to 20,000 clones; around 74% occur once, and the top ten carry 20% to 25%. Sequenced material: CD4+ T cells from PBMCs cultured with SARS-CoV-2 spike peptides, taken after COVID-19 vaccination. Receptors were obtained from a human donor who had a prior SARS-CoV-2 infection. The CDR3 runs from the conserved cysteine through the conserved F or W. Each record gives: D gene, clone size, J gene, V gene, CDR3 protein, CDR3 DNA. D genes are given only for firm matches. Clone size appears in some rows only: once, few, many, or a class for an expanded clone.

D gene: NA
clone size: NA
J gene: TRBJ1-5
V gene: TRBV3-1/TRBV3-2
CDR3 protein: CASSQTAVGAQHF
CDR3 DNA: TGTGCCAGCAGCCAGACCGCCGTGGGGGCCCAGCATTTT

D gene: NA
clone size: NA
J gene: TRBJ1-5
V gene: TRBV27
CDR3 protein: CASSRDTYQPQHF
CDR3 DNA: TGTGCCAGCAGCCGGGACACCTATCAGCCCCAGCATTTT

D gene: TRBD2
clone size: NA
J gene: TRBJ2-5
V gene: TRBV14
CDR3 protein: CASSLGTSGTPETQYF
CDR3 DNA: TGTGCCAGCAGCCTGGGAACTAGCGGGACTCCAGAGACCCAGTACTTC

D gene: NA
clone size: NA
J gene: TRBJ2-2
V gene: TRBV7-3
CDR3 protein: CASSFWRTGELFF
CDR3 DNA: TGTGCCAGCAGCTTTTGGAGAACCGGGGAGCTGTTTTTT

D gene: TRBD1
clone size: NA
J gene: TRBJ2-2
V gene: TRBV6-4
CDR3 protein: CASSRDRDTGELFF
CDR3 DNA: TGTGCCAGCAGTCGGGACAGGGACACCGGGGAGCTGTTTTTT

D gene: NA
clone size: once
J gene: TRBJ1-3
V gene: TRBV19
CDR3 protein: CASTAASSGNTIYF
CDR3 DNA: TGTGCCAGTACGGCGGCGAGCTCTGGAAACACCATATATTTT

D gene: NA
clone size: NA
J gene: TRBJ1-5
V gene: TRBV18
CDR3 protein: CASSSGPAQPQHF
CDR3 DNA: TGTGCCAGCTCATCAGGGCCCGCACAGCCCCAGCATTTT

D gene: TRBD2
clone size: NA
J gene: TRBJ2-5
V gene: TRBV5-1
CDR3 protein: CASSLFTSGLVETQYF
CDR3 DNA: TGCGCCAGCAGCTTGTTTACTAGCGGGCTCGTAGAGACCCAGTACTTC

D gene: NA
clone size: NA
J gene: TRBJ2-7
V gene: TRBV6-6
CDR3 protein: CASSYGGTDNYEQYF
CDR3 DNA: TGTGCCAGCAGTTACGGGGGGACGGACAACTACGAGCAGTACTTC

D gene: NA
clone size: once
J gene: TRBJ2-2
V gene: TRBV7-8
CDR3 protein: CASNTGLGELFF
CDR3 DNA: TGTGCCAGCAACACGGGGCTGGGGGAGCTGTTTTTT

D gene: NA
clone size: NA
J gene: TRBJ2-2
V gene: TRBV2
CDR3 protein: CASRFDGELFF
CDR3 DNA: TGTGCCAGCAGGTTTGACGGGGAGCTGTTTTTT

D gene: TRBD2
clone size: NA
J gene: TRBJ2-2
V gene: TRBV30
CDR3 protein: CAWSFGLGDTGELFF
CDR3 DNA: TGTGCCTGGAGTTTTGGACTAGGCGACACCGGGGAGCTGTTTTTT

D gene: TRBD1
clone size: few
J gene: TRBJ1-4
V gene: TRBV7-2
CDR3 protein: CASSSGTANEKLFF
CDR3 DNA: TGTGCCAGCAGCTCCGGGACAGCTAATGAAAAACTGTTTTTT

D gene: TRBD1
clone size: NA
J gene: TRBJ1-6
V gene: TRBV18
CDR3 protein: CASSPRTGRNSPLHF
CDR3 DNA: TGTGCCAGCTCACCCCGGACAGGGCGGAATTCACCCCTCCACTTT

D gene: NA
clone size: NA
J gene: TRBJ2-1
V gene: TRBV4-1
CDR3 protein: CASSRTDSYNEQFF
CDR3 DNA: TGCGCCAGCAGCCGAACCGACAGTTACAATGAGCAGTTCTTC

D gene: NA
clone size: NA
J gene: TRBJ2-5
V gene: TRBV2
CDR3 protein: CASSEYQETQYF
CDR3 DNA: TGTGCCAGCAGTGAATACCAAGAGACCCAGTACTTC

D gene: TRBD2
clone size: NA
J gene: TRBJ2-1
V gene: TRBV7-9
CDR3 protein: CASSFLLAGGNEQFF
CDR3 DNA: TGTGCCAGCAGCTTTCTTCTAGCGGGAGGGAATGAGCAGTTCTTC

D gene: TRBD2
clone size: NA
J gene: TRBJ2-2
V gene: TRBV9
CDR3 protein: CASSTDSGRDTGELFF
CDR3 DNA: TGTGCCAGCAGCACAGATAGCGGGAGGGACACCGGGGAGCTGTTTTTT

D gene: NA
clone size: NA
J gene: TRBJ2-1
V gene: TRBV7-9
CDR3 protein: CASSLERREQFF
CDR3 DNA: TGTGCCAGCAGCTTAGAGAGGCGTGAGCAGTTCTTC

D gene: TRBD1
clone size: NA
J gene: TRBJ2-7
V gene: TRBV25-1
CDR3 protein: CASRRTGGNGQYF
CDR3 DNA: TGTGCCAGCAGACGTACAGGGGGCAACGGGCAGTACTTC

D gene: NA
clone size: NA
J gene: TRBJ2-7
V gene: TRBV9
CDR3 protein: CASSVDTRNTQYF
CDR3 DNA: TGTGCCAGCAGCGTCGACACTAGAAACACGCAGTACTTC

D gene: TRBD1
clone size: NA
J gene: TRBJ1-3
V gene: TRBV2
CDR3 protein: CASTRAGQLSGNTIYF
CDR3 DNA: TGTGCCAGCACCAGGGCGGGACAGCTCTCTGGAAACACCATATATTTT

D gene: TRBD2
clone size: NA
J gene: TRBJ2-1
V gene: TRBV7-2
CDR3 protein: CASSQQTSGSLPYEQFF
CDR3 DNA: TGTGCCAGCAGCCAACAGACTAGCGGGAGTTTACCATATGAGCAGTTCTTC

D gene: TRBD2
clone size: NA
J gene: TRBJ2-7
V gene: TRBV6-5
CDR3 protein: CASRPSLAGVREQYF
CDR3 DNA: TGTGCCAGCAGACCCTCACTAGCGGGAGTACGCGAGCAGTACTTC

D gene: NA
clone size: NA
J gene: TRBJ1-1
V gene: TRBV7-9
CDR3 protein: CASAVNTEAFF
CDR3 DNA: TGTGCCAGCGCAGTGAACACTGAAGCTTTCTTT

D gene: NA
clone size: NA
J gene: TRBJ1-2
V gene: TRBV29-1
CDR3 protein: CSVRSRVATHYGYTF
CDR3 DNA: TGCAGCGTTCGGTCGAGGGTAGCCACTCACTATGGCTACACCTTC

D gene: TRBD2
clone size: NA
J gene: TRBJ2-7
V gene: TRBV7-2
CDR3 protein: CASSSRSGGEQYF
CDR3 DNA: TGTGCCAGCAGCTCTCGTTCCGGGGGGGAGCAGTACTTC

D gene: NA
clone size: NA
J gene: TRBJ2-3
V gene: TRBV24-1
CDR3 protein: CATSVGSGTDTQYF
CDR3 DNA: TGTGCCACCAGTGTGGGAAGCGGGACAGATACGCAGTATTTT

D gene: TRBD1
clone size: NA
J gene: TRBJ2-7
V gene: TRBV25-1
CDR3 protein: CASSPAGTVGEQYF
CDR3 DNA: TGTGCCAGCAGTCCCGCAGGGACAGTCGGCGAGCAGTACTTC

D gene: NA
clone size: few
J gene: TRBJ1-5
V gene: TRBV7-2
CDR3 protein: CASSLAPTSPQGRSNQPQHF
CDR3 DNA: TGTGCCAGCAGCTTAGCGCCGACAAGCCCGCAGGGGCGCTCCAATCAGCCCCAGCATTTT

D gene: TRBD1
clone size: NA
J gene: TRBJ2-1
V gene: TRBV2
CDR3 protein: CASRRGTGDNEQFF
CDR3 DNA: TGTGCCAGCAGGAGGGGGACAGGGGACAATGAGCAGTTCTTC

D gene: NA
clone size: NA
J gene: TRBJ2-1
V gene: TRBV19
CDR3 protein: CASNRVGADEQFF
CDR3 DNA: TGTGCCAGTAATAGGGTCGGGGCGGATGAGCAGTTCTTC

D gene: NA
clone size: NA
J gene: TRBJ2-1
V gene: TRBV10-3
CDR3 protein: CASRRGGGVNEQFF
CDR3 DNA: TGTGCCAGCCGACGTGGCGGAGGGGTCAATGAGCAGTTCTTC

D gene: TRBD2
clone size: NA
J gene: TRBJ2-4
V gene: TRBV16
CDR3 protein: CASSQFLREGAKNIQYF
CDR3 DNA: TGTGCCAGCAGCCAATTTTTGAGGGAGGGTGCCAAAAACATTCAGTACTTC

D gene: TRBD1
clone size: NA
J gene: TRBJ1-5
V gene: TRBV2
CDR3 protein: CASSEGQGQPQHF
CDR3 DNA: TGTGCCAGCAGTGAGGGACAGGGACAGCCCCAGCATTTT

D gene: TRBD1
clone size: NA
J gene: TRBJ1-2
V gene: TRBV10-3
CDR3 protein: CAISEILGQERYGYTF
CDR3 DNA: TGTGCCATCAGTGAGATACTCGGACAGGAACGCTATGGCTACACCTTC

D gene: NA
clone size: NA
J gene: TRBJ1-5
V gene: TRBV18
CDR3 protein: CASSRLANQPQHF
CDR3 DNA: TGTGCCAGCTCACGGTTAGCCAATCAGCCCCAGCATTTT

D gene: NA
clone size: NA
J gene: TRBJ2-7
V gene: TRBV5-1
CDR3 protein: CASSIVGSSYEQYF
CDR3 DNA: TGCGCCAGCAGCATCGTAGGAAGCTCCTACGAGCAGTACTTC

D gene: NA
clone size: once
J gene: TRBJ2-7
V gene: TRBV19
CDR3 protein: CASSMMVSDREGQYF
CDR3 DNA: TGTGCCAGTAGTATGATGGTATCCGACCGAGAGGGGCAGTACTTC

D gene: NA
clone size: NA
J gene: TRBJ1-4
V gene: TRBV9
CDR3 protein: CASSVAWRTNEKLFF
CDR3 DNA: TGTGCCAGCAGCGTAGCGTGGAGAACCAATGAAAAACTGTTTTTT

D gene: NA
clone size: NA
J gene: TRBJ1-2
V gene: TRBV5-1
CDR3 protein: CASSLGNGYTF
CDR3 DNA: TGCGCCAGCAGCCTAGGCAATGGCTACACCTTC

D gene: NA
clone size: NA
J gene: TRBJ1-2
V gene: TRBV10-3
CDR3 protein: CAIRDGGLGGYGYTF
CDR3 DNA: TGTGCCATCAGGGATGGGGGCCTAGGGGGATATGGCTACACCTTC

D gene: NA
clone size: once
J gene: TRBJ1-4
V gene: TRBV5-4
CDR3 protein: CASSRAGVGGEKLFF
CDR3 DNA: TGTGCCAGCTCCCGGGCCGGGGTAGGGGGTGAAAAACTGTTTTTT

D gene: NA
clone size: NA
J gene: TRBJ2-2
V gene: TRBV5-1
CDR3 protein: CASSPRMSFETNTGELFF
CDR3 DNA: TGCGCCAGCAGCCCCCGGATGTCGTTTGAAACGAACACCGGGGAGCTGTTTTTT

D gene: NA
clone size: NA
J gene: TRBJ1-5
V gene: TRBV10-3
CDR3 protein: CAITEGDDQPQHF
CDR3 DNA: TGTGCCATCACAGAGGGGGATGATCAGCCCCAGCATTTT

D gene: NA
clone size: NA
J gene: TRBJ2-5
V gene: TRBV11-2
CDR3 protein: CASSLTGTQETQYF
CDR3 DNA: TGTGCCAGCAGCTTAACGGGGACCCAAGAGACCCAGTACTTC

D gene: NA
clone size: NA
J gene: TRBJ2-6
V gene: TRBV7-2
CDR3 protein: CASSFPGSGANVLTF
CDR3 DNA: TGTGCCAGCAGCTTCCCGGGCTCTGGGGCCAACGTCCTGACTTTC

D gene: TRBD2
clone size: NA
J gene: TRBJ2-3
V gene: TRBV27
CDR3 protein: CASSWGREGDTQYF
CDR3 DNA: TGTGCCAGCAGTTGGGGACGGGAGGGTGATACGCAGTATTTT

D gene: TRBD1
clone size: NA
J gene: TRBJ1-3
V gene: TRBV18
CDR3 protein: CASSPDRAGNTIYF
CDR3 DNA: TGTGCCAGCTCACCGGACAGGGCTGGAAACACCATATATTTT

D gene: TRBD1
clone size: few
J gene: TRBJ2-7
V gene: TRBV5-6
CDR3 protein: CASSSKQGIYEQYF
CDR3 DNA: TGTGCCAGCAGCTCGAAACAGGGGATCTACGAGCAGTACTTC

D gene: NA
clone size: NA
J gene: TRBJ2-5
V gene: TRBV7-8
CDR3 protein: CASSLGLQETQYF
CDR3 DNA: TGTGCCAGCAGCTTAGGTCTGCAAGAGACCCAGTACTTC

D gene: TRBD1
clone size: NA
J gene: TRBJ2-2
V gene: TRBV5-8
CDR3 protein: CASRDRGRGTGELFF
CDR3 DNA: TGTGCCAGCCGGGACAGGGGGCGAGGCACCGGGGAGCTGTTTTTT

D gene: TRBD2
clone size: few
J gene: TRBJ2-1
V gene: TRBV7-6
CDR3 protein: CASSPRTSGYNEQFF
CDR3 DNA: TGTGCCAGCAGCCCCCGGACTAGCGGATACAATGAGCAGTTCTTC